These 6 T cell receptor beta chains were sequenced from one sample in a study of T cells in Graves' hyperthyroidism and ophthalmopathy. Amplified TCR beta CDR3 regions derived from RNA transcripts. In the first-round RT-PCR of the TCR CDR3, the HTBI primer set was used. MiXCR was run by TCRdb on the multiplex PCR reads, yielding one entry per CDR3 protein. The sample gives roughly 420,000 distinct CDR3 sequences, approximately 14% of which show up once; 5.3% is in the top ten. Material for sequencing was blood. The receptors shown here come from a woman under 30 with Graves' hyperthyroidism.

This clonotype has a count of ten or more. The rearrangement uses TRBV29-1 and TRBJ2-3, with 10 bases identical to TRBD2. The J segment lost 3 bases and the V segment lost 6 bases, leaving 6 bases of the junction unmatched. The CDR3 is made up of 14 amino acids. The germline V gene has CDR1 SQVTM and CDR2 ANQGSEA. The CDR3 protein is CSVSGTSETDTQYF. CDR3 sequence (DNA): TGCAGCGTCTCCGGGACTAGCGAGACAGATACGCAGTATTTT.

This clonotype was detected a few times. This chain uses TRBV19 with TRBJ2-7; 7 positions agree with TRBD1. J was trimmed by 3 bases and V by 6 bases; bases with no gene match: 5. This CDR3 contains 13 residues. Germline loops: CDR1 LNHDA, CDR2 SQIVND (reference sequence). The CDR3 coding sequence is TGTGCCAGTAGGGGGACAGAGCACTACGAGCAGTACTTC. Translated, it gives CASRGTEHYEQYF.

V usage is TRBV20-1 and J usage is TRBJ1-2, with TRBD1 identical over 7 bases. J was trimmed by 4 bases and V by 0 bases; bases with no gene match: 20. The CDR3 runs 19 residues. Germline assignment: CDR1 DFQATT and CDR2 SNEGSKA (reference sequence). In nucleotides, the CDR3 is TGCAGTGCTAGAGATCATGTCTCTGAATGGTCTACAGGGGCCTATGGCTACACCTTC. Translation gives CSARDHVSEWSTGAYGYTF.

This clonotype was counted at least ten times. The chain employs TRBV10-3 and TRBJ2-5, with D perhaps matching TRBD2 (6 bases). The CDR3 length is 14 residues. With 3 bases removed from V and 5 bases from J, the gap between germline ends came to 13 bases. CDR1 and CDR2 from the germline V gene are ENHRY and SYGVKD. The CDR3 is CAISDQARGETQYF. The CDR3, as DNA: TGTGCCATCAGTGACCAGGCCCGGGGGGAGACCCAGTACTTC.

Here the CDR3 DNA reads TGCAGCGTTGCAGGGAGAACCTACAATGAGCAGTTCTTC. It translates to CSVAGRTYNEQFF. V is TRBV29-1 and J is TRBJ2-1; the D gene could be TRBD1 or TRBD2 (5 bases each). The length of the CDR3 is 13 residues. The germline V and J ends were trimmed by 4 bases and 2 bases, with 9 bases remaining between them. Germline V gene lookup returns CDR1 SQVTM and CDR2 ANQGSEA.

This clonotype has a handful of counts. The J gene is TRBJ2-1, the V gene TRBV29-1; 7 bases fit TRBD1. The length of the CDR3 is 14 residues. Germline CDR1 is SQVTM and CDR2 is ANQGSEA. V was clipped by 6 bases and J by 7 bases; unmatched bases: 12. CDR3 sequence: CSVRGVGTANEQFF. The CDR3 bases are TGCAGCGTGCGAGGGGTAGGGACAGCGAATGAGCAGTTCTTC.